The sequence of this TCR beta chain was determined in a study of cytomegalovirus exposure and HLA in healthy donors. Study-wide points: In a later analysis, productive TCRs from donors in an Asian-associated ancestry cluster reportedly carried fewer N-insertions than the cohort mean. V- and J-gene trimming of TCR beta was linked (in a later analysis) to a missense DCLRE1C variant. One cluster of highly shared sequence variants probably arose as a sequencing artifact.

The PCR employed 60 Vbeta primers together with 13 Jbeta primers. Original handling: Later, an analysis found 65 million to 85 million unique TCR beta chains, and 8.5 million to 14 million of these were shared. Sequenced by immunoSEQ multiplex PCR; TCRdb stores in-frame clones only, minus some. The DNA gave D and trimming, while V, J and clone size come from that table. The repertoire holds some 180,000 clones, with just under 80% as singletons. Comments on this clone: The antigen is unknown.

CDR3 length equals 13 residues. With 8 bases clipped from V and 10 bases from J, the junction kept 9 bases outside the gene matches. Germline V lookup: CDR1 MNHNS, CDR2 SASEGT. The V gene is TRBV6-1, the J gene TRBJ1-2; 11 bases are a match to TRBD1. The sample comprised PBMCs. The clonotype originates from a woman in her 30s in good health and CMV-seronegative. The CDR3 coding sequence is TGTGCCAGCCAGACCGGGACAGGGGGTGACTACACCTTC. It is translated as CASQTGTGGDYTF.